Listed here are 29 T cell receptor beta chains from one sample, sequenced in a study of blood T cell repertoires in COVID-19. Here immunoSEQ multiplex PCR was the method, and the copy in TCRdb shows in-frame clones only, minus some. This table has roughly 250,000 clones, about 87% appearing once. Sequencing input: PBMCs or T cells enriched from blood (not recorded which). The origin of the receptors is a woman aged 40 to 50 with acute COVID-19.

The gene calls are TRBV15 and TRBJ2-6; D remains ambiguous. This CDR3 comprises 16 residues. Germline CDR1 reads LNHNV; CDR2 reads YYDKDF (reference sequence). Trimming stripped 0 bases from V and 0 bases from J, with 6 bases between. CDR3 sequence (DNA): TGTGCCACCAGCAGAGATCGGTACTCTGGGGCCAACGTCCTGACTTTC. Protein sequence: CATSRDRYSGANVLTF.

This clone was seen just once. DNA of the CDR3: TGCGCCAGCGACAGGACAGGGGGCAATCAGCCCCAGCATTTT. Residues: CASDRTGGNQPQHF. V and J are TRBV10-1 and TRBJ1-5; 9 nucleotides align to TRBD1. CDR3 length equals 14 residues. Per the germline V gene, CDR1 is WNHNN and CDR2 is SYGVQD (reference sequence). The trim removed 8 bases at V and 2 bases at J, leaving 4 bases unmatched.

V usage is TRBV6-5 and J usage is TRBJ1-2; D is undetermined. Trimming pared 3 bases from V and 5 bases from J, leaving 16 bases between. The CDR3 sequence is 15 residues long. Germline lookup yields CDR1 MNHEY and CDR2 SVGAGI. The CDR3: CASSYLSGGEYGYTF. CDR3 nucleotides: TGTGCCAGCAGTTATTTGTCGGGTGGGGAGTATGGCTACACCTTC.

The CDR3 nucleotides read TGTGCCAGCAGCTTATCCCCGACAGAAAATGAGCAGTTCTTC. Translating it yields CASSLSPTENEQFF. This chain uses TRBV7-6 with TRBJ2-1; TRBD1 might be the D (5 bases). V was trimmed by 2 bases and J by 7 bases, leaving 12 bases between them. The CDR3 runs 14 residues. Germline assignment: CDR1 SGHVS and CDR2 FNYEAQ. Looking up the rest from reference TRBV7-6 and TRBJ2-1 gives the full variable domain: GAGVSQSPRYKVTKRGQDVALRCDPISGHVSLYWYRQALGQGPEFLTYFNYEAQQDKSGLPNDRFSAERPEGSISTLTIQRTEQRDSAMYRCASSLSPTENEQFFGPGTRLTVL.

A single count supports this clone. The chain carries TRBV18 and TRBJ1-1, with D unresolved. V was trimmed by 0 bases and J by 6 bases, leaving 8 bases between them. Germline V gene sequence: CDR1 KGHSH, CDR2 LQKENI. The CDR3 covers 13 residues. CDR3 amino acids: CASSPPSSPEAFF. CDR3 sequence (DNA): TGTGCCAGCTCACCACCCAGTTCGCCTGAAGCTTTCTTT.

This clone has a handful of counts. The chain couples TRBV6-5 to TRBJ1-5; D ambiguous. The CDR3 runs 15 residues. Deletions cut 0 bases from V and 3 bases from J, with 9 bases between. Germline values: CDR1 MNHEY, CDR2 SVGAGI. As DNA, the CDR3 is TGTGCCAGCAGTTACTCTGGGCAGCTCAATCAGCCCCAGCATTTT. Amino acid sequence: CASSYSGQLNQPQHF.

This chain uses TRBV30 with TRBJ2-7; 9 bases are a match to TRBD1. The CDR3 extends over 14 amino acids. V lost 1 base to trimming and J lost 6 bases; unmatched junction nucleotides: 7. CDR1 GTSNPN and CDR2 SVGIG come from the germline V gene (reference sequence). The DNA of the CDR3 is TGTGCCTGGAGTGACGGACAGGGGTGGCTCGAGCAGTACTTC. Translation: CAWSDGQGWLEQYF.

V and J are TRBV7-8 and TRBJ1-2, with unresolved D. Trimming removed 1 base from V and 2 bases from J, with 11 bases in between. The CDR3 is 15 residues long. Looked up from germline, CDR1 is SGHVS and CDR2 is FQNEAQ. CDR3 bases: TGTGCCAGCAGCTTAGTCACCTACTCCAACTATGGCTACACCTTC. Its protein product is CASSLVTYSNYGYTF. The full variable domain, completed using reference TRBV7-8 and TRBJ1-2, is GAGVSQSPRYKVAKRGQDVALRCDPISGHVSLFWYQQALGQGPEFLTYFQNEAQLDKSGLPSDRFFAERPEGSVSTLKIQRTQQEDSAVYLCASSLVTYSNYGYTFGSGTRLTVV.

This chain links TRBV28 with TRBJ1-2; weak D call: TRBD1 (5 bases). Per the germline V gene, CDR1 is MDHEN and CDR2 is SYDVKM. The CDR3 covers 14 residues. The germline V and J ends were trimmed by 2 bases and 4 bases, with 11 bases remaining between them. DNA of the CDR3: TGTGCCAGCAGTTTAATAAGGGGAAGCTATGGCTACACCTTC. Translation: CASSLIRGSYGYTF.

CDR3 protein: CASSPSDRANTEAFF. The CDR3 nucleotides read TGTGCCAGCTCACCATCTGACAGGGCCAACACTGAAGCTTTCTTT. The V and J genes are TRBV18 and TRBJ1-1, with 7 bases aligning to TRBD1. The CDR3 totals 15 residues. Germline CDR1 reads KGHSH; CDR2 reads LQKENI. J gave up 2 bases and V 2 bases, and 5 bases lay outside the gene matches.

The V gene is TRBV28, the J gene TRBJ2-7; 11 nucleotides match TRBD2. The CDR3 totals 15 residues. The germline gives CDR1 MDHEN, CDR2 SYDVKM. Trimming took 5 bases from V and 2 from J; bases not matched to a gene: 5. CDR3 amino acids: CASSPGLAETYEQYF. CDR3 nucleotides: TGTGCCAGCAGTCCGGGACTAGCGGAAACCTACGAGCAGTACTTC.

The V and J genes are TRBV11-2 and TRBJ2-1; TRBD2 might be the D (6 bases). CDR3 length: 16 residues. Germline CDR1 reads SGHAT; CDR2 reads FQNNGV. V was trimmed by 5 bases and J by 5 bases, leaving 19 bases between them. The CDR3 protein is CASSRTTGTANNEQFF. CDR3 DNA sequence: TGTGCCAGCAGCCGAACAACCGGGACTGCGAACAATGAGCAGTTCTTC.

This sequence joins TRBV5-1 and TRBJ2-3; maybe TRBD1 (6 bases). Germline loops: CDR1 SGHRS, CDR2 YFSETQ. V lost 4 bases, J lost 2 bases, and 23 bases lay in between. The CDR3 has 18 amino acids. For the CDR3, the DNA is TGCGCCAGCAGCAGAGGACAGAACCTCGTCCCGCCCACAGATACGCAGTATTTT. This sequence encodes CASSRGQNLVPPTDTQYF.

The chain uses TRBV6-2 or TRBV6-3 and TRBJ2-5, with D maybe TRBD2 (6 bases). The CDR3 extends over 14 amino acids. Germline-derived CDR1 and CDR2 are MNHEY and SVGEGT. Trimming cost V 4 bases and J 4 bases, with 13 bases left between them. CDR3 sequence: CASSFGGGGETQYF. Here the CDR3 DNA reads TGTGCCAGCAGTTTCGGGGGAGGTGGAGAGACCCAGTACTTC.

In this sample, this clone turned up a few times. V usage is TRBV10-3 and J usage is TRBJ2-7; TRBD1 might be the D (6 bases). V lost 7 bases and J lost 5, with 18 bases in between. CDR1 is ENHRY and CDR2 is SYGVKD in the germline V gene. The CDR3 length is 14 residues. DNA of the CDR3: TGTGCCATCACTTACGACAGGTATAGCCACGAGCAGTACTTC. Translated: CAITYDRYSHEQYF.

A few counts support this clone. This chain connects TRBV4-1 to TRBJ1-5; a possible D gene is TRBD1 (6 bases). Germline CDR1 and CDR2: MGHRA and YSYEKL. The V and J ends lost 0 bases and 5 bases respectively, with 11 bases between them. The CDR3 contains 15 residues. The CDR3 bases are TGCGCCAGCAGCCAAGAGGTGACAGGTGATCAGCCCCAGCATTTT. Encoded protein: CASSQEVTGDQPQHF.

The chain joins TRBV7-2 to TRBJ1-4; the match to TRBD1 covers 7 bases. This CDR3 is built from 16 residues. After removal of 5 bases from V and 7 bases from J, the junction contained 13 bases not matched to a gene. Germline V CDR1 and CDR2: SGHTA, FQGNSA. CDR3 sequence (DNA): TGTGCCAGCAGCGTTGGGACAGCGCGGTTTGGTGAAAAACTGTTTTTT. Translation: CASSVGTARFGEKLFF.

V gene TRBV1 combines with J gene TRBJ1-5; the D call in the table, TRBD1, was not verified against the DNA. TRBV1 is shown as a pseudogene. This CDR3 has 14 amino acids. CDR3 in amino acids: CTKSPSRANQPQHF. The CDR3 DNA is TGCACCAAATCACCCTCCAGGGCCAATCAGCCCCAGCATTTT.

The V call is TRBV5-4, the J call TRBJ1-2, with D perhaps matching TRBD1 (6 bases). Looked up from germline, CDR1 is SGHNT and CDR2 is YYREEE (reference sequence). The CDR3 loop spans 14 amino acids. The V end was cut by 4 bases, the J end by 1 base, with 11 bases between. The CDR3, as DNA: TGTGCCAGCAGCGTGGACAGAAATAACTATGGCTACACCTTC. It codes for CASSVDRNNYGYTF.

This clone was found a few times. The chain employs TRBV25-1 and TRBJ2-4; 7 nucleotides match TRBD1. From germline, CDR1 is MGHDK and CDR2 SYGVNS. After removal of 2 bases from V and 2 bases from J, the junction contained 9 bases not matched to a gene. This CDR3 has 17 residues. CDR3 loop: CASSEPDRVLSKNIQYF. CDR3 coding DNA: TGTGCCAGCAGTGAACCTGACAGGGTTTTATCCAAAAACATTCAGTACTTC.

J is TRBJ2-5 and V is TRBV9, with TRBD2 matching over 10 bases. CDR3 length equals 16 residues. V shed 0 bases and J 1 base; nucleotides not matched to a gene: 3. Germline CDR1 reads SGDLS; CDR2 reads YYNGEE. The CDR3 coding sequence is TGTGCCAGCAGCGTAGCTGGGACTAGCGCCCAAGAGACCCAGTACTTC. It codes for CASSVAGTSAQETQYF.

The gene calls are TRBV5-1 and TRBJ2-2, with D unresolved. This CDR3 has 14 residues. Germline values: CDR1 SGHRS, CDR2 YFSETQ. V was shortened by 4 bases and J by 0 bases, with 7 bases between the two germline ends. Here the CDR3 DNA reads TGCGCCAGCAGCGCGGTGACGAACACCGGGGAGCTGTTTTTT. It encodes CASSAVTNTGELFF.

This clone has only a few counts. DNA of the CDR3: TGCACCAGCAGCCAAGATTTGGGACAGGGCTTCACTGAAGCTTTCTTT. This codes for CTSSQDLGQGFTEAFF. The genes are TRBV1 and TRBJ1-1; TRBD1 is taken as the D call from the table, unchecked against the DNA. TRBV1 counts as a pseudogene. The CDR3 extends over 16 amino acids.

As DNA, the CDR3 is TGCGCCAGCATGCGGGCTAGCGGGTCCGTAGATACGCAGTATTTT. Translating it yields CASMRASGSVDTQYF. The chain links TRBV5-1 to TRBJ2-3; 8 nucleotides match TRBD2. Trimming removed 6 bases from V and 5 bases from J; junction bases left unmatched: 11. CDR3 length: 15 residues. Germline CDR1 SGHRS, CDR2 YFSETQ.

The gene calls are TRBV4-1 and TRBJ2-7; a possible D gene is TRBD2 (5 bases). V lost 1 base to trimming and J lost 0 bases, with 10 bases between them. Germline V gives CDR1 MGHRA, CDR2 YSYEKL. This CDR3 has 15 residues. CDR3 DNA: TGCGCCAGCAGCCAAGGTCTAGCCGACTCCTACGAGCAGTACTTC. Its translation: CASSQGLADSYEQYF.

In DNA form, the CDR3 reads TGTGCCACCAGTGAGGGACAGGGCGTCAATCAGCCCCAGCATTTT. Translation: CATSEGQGVNQPQHF. The V and J genes are TRBV24-1 and TRBJ1-5, with 9 bases matching TRBD1. V shed 4 bases and J 3 bases; nucleotides not matched to a gene: 3. The germline V gene has CDR1 KGHDR and CDR2 SFDVKD. The CDR3 runs to 15 residues.

The chain links TRBV7-9 to TRBJ2-7, with TRBD1 as a possible D gene (6 bases). The CDR3 spans 13 residues. Germline V gene sequence: CDR1 SEHNR, CDR2 FQNEAQ (reference sequence). The V end lost 1 base, the J end lost 6 bases, and 10 bases lay between the germline ends. The CDR3 DNA follows: TGTGCCAGCAGCTTAGGGACAGCGACCGAGCAGTACTTC. Translating it yields CASSLGTATEQYF.

V and J are TRBV19 and TRBJ1-5, with TRBD1 identical over 9 bases. The V gene end was trimmed by 3 bases and the J gene end by 4 bases; junction bases not matched to a gene: 10. CDR3 length: 17 residues. The germline gives CDR1 LNHDA, CDR2 SQIVND (reference sequence). The CDR3 here is CASSMVGTGSLNQPQHF. The CDR3 bases are TGTGCCAGTAGTATGGTAGGGACAGGGAGTTTGAATCAGCCCCAGCATTTT.

This clone is a singleton in its sample. CDR3 amino acids: CASSSPGTGVIGEQYV. In DNA, the CDR3 is TGTGCCAGCAGCTCCCCCGGGACAGGGGTAATAGGGGAGCAGTACGTC. The V call is TRBV5-6, the J call TRBJ2-7, with 10 bases aligning to TRBD1. The trim removed 3 bases at V and 7 bases at J, leaving 13 bases unmatched. The CDR3 loop spans 16 amino acids. Germline CDR1 is SGHDT and CDR2 is YYEEEE.